The clone carrying this TCR beta chain was counted between two and nine times. These data belong to a study of CD8+ T cells in alopecia areata. cDNA reverse transcribed from extracted RNA served as the sequencing template. Repertoires were generated with immunoSEQ multiplex PCR, while TCRdb's copy carries only in-frame clones and drops some. Here the sample spans about 150,000 clones, roughly 44% being singletons. The CDR3 covers 14 residues. Germline V CDR1 and CDR2: SNHLY, FYNNEI. Germline trimming cut 4 bases from V and 1 base from J; bases unmatched to any gene: 2. The genes are TRBV2 and TRBJ2-3; 7 bases agree with TRBD2. This sequence originates from a human donor with alopecia areata. The sequencing sample was made of CD4+ T cells sorted from blood. CDR3 nucleotides: TGTGCCAGCAGTGGTCTAGCGGGCACAGATACGCAGTATTTT. This encodes CASSGLAGTDTQYF.